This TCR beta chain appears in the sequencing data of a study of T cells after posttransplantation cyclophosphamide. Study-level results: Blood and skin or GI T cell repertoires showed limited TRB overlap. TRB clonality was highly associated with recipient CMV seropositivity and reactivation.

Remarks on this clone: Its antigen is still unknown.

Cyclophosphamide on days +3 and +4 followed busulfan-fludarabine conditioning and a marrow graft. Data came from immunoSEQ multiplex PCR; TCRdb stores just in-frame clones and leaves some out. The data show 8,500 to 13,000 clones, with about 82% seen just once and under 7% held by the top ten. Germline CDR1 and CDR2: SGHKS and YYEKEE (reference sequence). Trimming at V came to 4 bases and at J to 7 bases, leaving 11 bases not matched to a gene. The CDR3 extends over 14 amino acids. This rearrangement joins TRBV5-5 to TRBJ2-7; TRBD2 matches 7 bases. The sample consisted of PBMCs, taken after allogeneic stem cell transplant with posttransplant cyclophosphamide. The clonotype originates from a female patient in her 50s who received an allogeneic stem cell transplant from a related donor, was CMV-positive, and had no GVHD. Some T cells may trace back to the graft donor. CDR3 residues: CASSDWGLAEEQYF. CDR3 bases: TGTGCCAGCAGCGATTGGGGCCTAGCGGAGGAGCAGTACTTC. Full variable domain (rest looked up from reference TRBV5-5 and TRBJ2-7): DAGVTQSPTHLIKTRGQQVTLRCSPISGHKSVSWYQQVLGQGPQFIFQYYEKEERGRGNFPDRFSARQFPNYSSELNVNALLLGDSALYLCASSDWGLAEEQYFGPGTRLTVT.